This TCR beta chain originates from a study of blood T cell repertoires in COVID-19. Study in general: The origin of the acute and convalescent COVID-19 samples was the United States, Italy and Spain.

Enrollees, roughly 18 to 90 years old, lived in 24 US areas. Membership in each cohort depended on participant-reported clinical history. Trimming took 1 base from V and 4 from J, leaving 13 bases between them. Germline CDR1 and CDR2: SGHVS and FQNEAQ. This CDR3 is built from 15 residues. Assay used: immunoSEQ multiplex PCR; TCRdb lists only in-frame clones, some missing. The sample records some 240,000 clones, 80% to 85% being singletons. Material for sequencing was PBMCs or T cells enriched from blood (not recorded which). This receptor was obtained from a man aged 50 to 59 who had recovered from COVID-19. The gene calls are TRBV7-8 and TRBJ1-2, with D possibly matching TRBD1 (5 bases). The DNA of the CDR3 is TGTGCCAGCAGCTTAGGCGGGACTATTCGCTATGGCTACACCTTC. Amino acids: CASSLGGTIRYGYTF.